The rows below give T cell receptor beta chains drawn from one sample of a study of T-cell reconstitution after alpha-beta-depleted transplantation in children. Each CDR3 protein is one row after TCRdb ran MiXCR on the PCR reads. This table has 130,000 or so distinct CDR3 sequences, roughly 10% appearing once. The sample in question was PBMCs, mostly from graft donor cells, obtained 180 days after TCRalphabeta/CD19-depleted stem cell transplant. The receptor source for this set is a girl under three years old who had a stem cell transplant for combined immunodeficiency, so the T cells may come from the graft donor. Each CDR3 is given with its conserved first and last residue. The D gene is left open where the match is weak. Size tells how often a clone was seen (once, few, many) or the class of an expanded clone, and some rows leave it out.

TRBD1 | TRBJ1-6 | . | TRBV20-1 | CSARPRGSYNSPLHF | TGCAGTGCTAGACCCAGGGGGTCGTATAATTCACCCCTCCACTTT
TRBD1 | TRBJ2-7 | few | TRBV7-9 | CASSPDRWEQYF | TGTGCCAGCAGTCCGGACAGGTGGGAGCAGTACTTC
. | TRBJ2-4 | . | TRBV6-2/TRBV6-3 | CASSYYGGIKNIQYF | TGTGCCAGCAGTTACTACGGAGGGATTAAGAACATTCAGTACTTC
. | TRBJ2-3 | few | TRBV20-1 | CSATYPDELASFTDTQYF | TGCAGTGCTACCTACCCTGATGAACTAGCTTCCTTCACAGATACGCAGTATTTT
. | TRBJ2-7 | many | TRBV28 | CASSLRYEQYF | TGTGCCAGCAGTTTACGGTACGAGCAGTACTTC
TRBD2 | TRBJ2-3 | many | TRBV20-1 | CSVGLAGDTQYF | TGCAGTGTCGGACTAGCGGGAGATACGCAGTATTTT
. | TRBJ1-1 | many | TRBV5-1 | CASSLQARANTEAFF | TGCGCCAGCAGCTTACAGGCGAGGGCTAACACTGAAGCTTTCTTT
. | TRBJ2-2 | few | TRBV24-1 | CATSEAGLRANTGELFF | TGTGCCACCAGTGAGGCTGGACTCCGGGCGAACACCGGGGAGCTGTTTTTT
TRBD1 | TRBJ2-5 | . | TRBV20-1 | CSARAGQGLQETQYF | TGCAGTGCTAGAGCCGGACAGGGCCTCCAAGAGACCCAGTACTTC
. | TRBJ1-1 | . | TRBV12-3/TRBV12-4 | CASSLVVGSTEAFF | TGTGCCAGCAGTTTGGTAGTAGGGAGCACTGAAGCTTTCTTT
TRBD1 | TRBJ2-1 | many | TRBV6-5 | CASNPGQGKGYNEQFF | TGTGCCAGCAACCCAGGACAGGGGAAGGGCTACAATGAGCAGTTCTTC
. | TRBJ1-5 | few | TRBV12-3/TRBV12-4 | CASSFLNQPQHF | TGTGCCAGCAGTTTTCTCAATCAGCCCCAGCATTTT
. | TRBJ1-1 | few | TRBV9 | CASSAVGGYEAFF | TGTGCCAGCAGCGCCGTGGGAGGTTATGAAGCTTTCTTT
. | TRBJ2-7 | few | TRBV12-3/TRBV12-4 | CASSLAGRYEQYF | TGTGCCAGCAGTTTAGCAGGGAGGTACGAGCAGTACTTC
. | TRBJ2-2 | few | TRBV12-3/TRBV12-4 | CASRDPRTDTGELFF | TGTGCCAGCAGAGACCCGCGGACAGACACCGGGGAGCTGTTTTTT
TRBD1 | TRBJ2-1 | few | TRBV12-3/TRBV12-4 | CASRPKGAVNEQFF | TGTGCCAGCAGGCCCAAGGGGGCGGTTAATGAGCAGTTCTTC
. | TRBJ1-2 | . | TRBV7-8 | CASSLGGAANYGYTF | TGTGCCAGCAGCTTAGGTGGGGCAGCTAACTATGGCTACACCTTC
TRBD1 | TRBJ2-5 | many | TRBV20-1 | CSARDTGVETQYF | TGCAGTGCTAGAGATACAGGGGTGGAGACCCAGTACTTC
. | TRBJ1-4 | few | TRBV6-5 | CASSYPTSSGEEKLFF | TGTGCCAGCAGTTACCCGACCAGTTCAGGCGAAGAAAAACTGTTTTTT
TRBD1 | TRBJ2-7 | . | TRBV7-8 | CASSLGGTGEQYF | TGTGCCAGCAGCTTAGGGGGGACAGGGGAGCAGTACTTC
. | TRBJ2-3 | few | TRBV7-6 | CASSLDPLLDTQYF | TGTGCCAGCAGCTTAGACCCGCTCTTGGATACGCAGTATTTT
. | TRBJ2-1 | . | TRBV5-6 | CASSLAPPSFYNEQFF | TGTGCCAGCAGCTTAGCGCCGCCCTCTTTCTACAATGAGCAGTTCTTC
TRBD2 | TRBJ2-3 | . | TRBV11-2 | CASSLGLAGPLFSTDTQYF | TGTGCCAGCAGCCTTGGACTAGCGGGTCCACTTTTTAGCACAGATACGCAGTATTTT
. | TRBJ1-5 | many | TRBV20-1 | CSALSLGDQPQHF | TGCAGTGCTCTGAGCCTCGGCGATCAGCCCCAGCATTTT
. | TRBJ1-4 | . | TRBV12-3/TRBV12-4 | CASSHGTRTGLFF | TGTGCCAGCAGTCACGGGACACGGACCGGACTGTTTTTT
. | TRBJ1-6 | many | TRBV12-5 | CASGLEGNSPLHF | TGTGCTAGTGGTTTGGAAGGGAATTCACCCCTCCACTTT
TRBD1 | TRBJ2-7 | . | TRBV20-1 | CSAEQGAPGYEQYF | TGCAGTGCCGAACAGGGGGCGCCGGGCTACGAGCAGTACTTC